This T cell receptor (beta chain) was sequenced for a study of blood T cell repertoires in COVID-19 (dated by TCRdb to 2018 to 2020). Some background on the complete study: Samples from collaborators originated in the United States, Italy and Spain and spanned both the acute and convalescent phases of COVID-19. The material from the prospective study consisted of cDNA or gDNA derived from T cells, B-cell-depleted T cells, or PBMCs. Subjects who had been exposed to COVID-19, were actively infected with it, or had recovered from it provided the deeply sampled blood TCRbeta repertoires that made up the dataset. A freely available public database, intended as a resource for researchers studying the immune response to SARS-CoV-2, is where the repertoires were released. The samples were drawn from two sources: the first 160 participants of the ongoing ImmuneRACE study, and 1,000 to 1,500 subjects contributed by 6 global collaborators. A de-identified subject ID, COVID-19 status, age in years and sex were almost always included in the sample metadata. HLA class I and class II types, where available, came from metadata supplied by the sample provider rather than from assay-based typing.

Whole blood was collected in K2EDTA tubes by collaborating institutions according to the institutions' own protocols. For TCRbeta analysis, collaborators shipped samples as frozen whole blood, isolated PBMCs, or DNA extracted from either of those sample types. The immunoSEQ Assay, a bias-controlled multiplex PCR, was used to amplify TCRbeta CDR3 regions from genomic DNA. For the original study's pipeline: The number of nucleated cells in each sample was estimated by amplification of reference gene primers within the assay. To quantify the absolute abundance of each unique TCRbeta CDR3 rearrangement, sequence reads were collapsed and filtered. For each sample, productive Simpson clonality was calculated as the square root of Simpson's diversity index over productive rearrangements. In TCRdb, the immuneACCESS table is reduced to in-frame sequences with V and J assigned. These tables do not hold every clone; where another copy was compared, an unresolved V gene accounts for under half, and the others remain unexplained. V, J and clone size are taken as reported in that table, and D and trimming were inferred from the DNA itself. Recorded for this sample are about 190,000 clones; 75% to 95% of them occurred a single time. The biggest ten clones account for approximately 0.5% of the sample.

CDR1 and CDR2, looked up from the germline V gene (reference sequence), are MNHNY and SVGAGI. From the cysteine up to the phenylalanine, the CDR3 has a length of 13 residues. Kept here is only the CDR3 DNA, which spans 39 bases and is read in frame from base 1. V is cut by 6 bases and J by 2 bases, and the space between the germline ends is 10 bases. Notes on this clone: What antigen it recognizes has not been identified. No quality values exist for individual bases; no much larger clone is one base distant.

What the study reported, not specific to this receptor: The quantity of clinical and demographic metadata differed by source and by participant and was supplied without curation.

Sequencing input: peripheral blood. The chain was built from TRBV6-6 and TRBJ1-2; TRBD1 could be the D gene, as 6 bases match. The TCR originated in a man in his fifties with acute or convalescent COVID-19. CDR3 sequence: CASSADRNYGYTF. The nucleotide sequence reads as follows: TGTGCCAGCAGCGCGGACAGAAACTATGGCTACACCTTC.